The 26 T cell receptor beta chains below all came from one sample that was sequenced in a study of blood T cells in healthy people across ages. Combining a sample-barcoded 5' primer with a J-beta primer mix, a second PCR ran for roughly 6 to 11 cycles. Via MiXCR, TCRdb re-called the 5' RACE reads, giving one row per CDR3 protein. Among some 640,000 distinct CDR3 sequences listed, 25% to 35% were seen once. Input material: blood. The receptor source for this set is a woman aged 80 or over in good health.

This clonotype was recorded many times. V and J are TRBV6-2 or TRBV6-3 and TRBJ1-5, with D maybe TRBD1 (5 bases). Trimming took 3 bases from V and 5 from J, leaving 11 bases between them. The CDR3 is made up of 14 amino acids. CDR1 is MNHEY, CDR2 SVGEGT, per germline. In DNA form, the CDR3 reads TGTGCCAGCAGTTATACTGGCAGGGATCAGCCCCAGCATTTT. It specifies CASSYTGRDQPQHF.

The CDR3 DNA reads TGTGCCAGCAGTTTCGGACGGAACTTCTGCAATGAGCAGTTCTTC. This encodes CASSFGRNFCNEQFF. The chain joins TRBV11-2 to TRBJ2-1; unclear D gene. Trimming removed 6 bases at V and 6 bases at J, with 18 bases between. The germline gives CDR1 SGHAT, CDR2 FQNNGV. This CDR3 comprises 15 residues. Complete variable domain (other parts from reference TRBV11-2 and TRBJ2-1): EAGVAQSPRYKIIEKRQSVAFWCNPISGHATLYWYQQILGQGPKLLIQFQNNGVVDDSQLPKDRFSAERLKGVDSTLKIQPAKLEDSAVYLCASSFGRNFCNEQFFGPGTRLTVL.

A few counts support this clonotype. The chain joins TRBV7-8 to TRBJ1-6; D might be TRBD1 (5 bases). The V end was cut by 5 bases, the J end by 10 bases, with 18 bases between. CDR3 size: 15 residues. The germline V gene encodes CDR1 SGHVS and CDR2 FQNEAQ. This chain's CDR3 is CASSAPGTARSPLHF. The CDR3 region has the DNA TGTGCCAGCAGCGCCCCCGGGACCGCCAGATCACCCCTCCACTTT.

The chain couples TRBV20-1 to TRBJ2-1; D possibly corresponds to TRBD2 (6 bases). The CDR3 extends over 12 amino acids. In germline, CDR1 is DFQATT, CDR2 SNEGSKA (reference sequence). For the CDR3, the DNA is TGCGGAGGGGACTTTCCCGGCAATGAGCAGTTCTTC. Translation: CGGDFPGNEQFF.

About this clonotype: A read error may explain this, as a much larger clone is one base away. The CDR3 loop reads CASRGTITDTQYF. The CDR3, as DNA: TGTGCCAGCAGGGGGACTATCACAGATACGCAGTATTTT. The chain couples TRBV6-1 to TRBJ2-3; TRBD2 matches at 7 bases. V gave up 6 bases and J gave up 2 bases; unmatched junction bases: 2. This CDR3 is 13 amino acids long. Germline CDR1 and CDR2: MNHNS and SASEGT.

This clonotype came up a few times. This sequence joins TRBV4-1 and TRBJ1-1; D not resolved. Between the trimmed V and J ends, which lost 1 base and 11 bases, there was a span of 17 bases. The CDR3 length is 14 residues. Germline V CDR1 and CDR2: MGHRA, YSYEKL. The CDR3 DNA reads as TGCGCCAGCAGCCAAGCCCCAACTACCGGAGAGGCTTTCTTT. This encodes CASSQAPTTGEAFF.

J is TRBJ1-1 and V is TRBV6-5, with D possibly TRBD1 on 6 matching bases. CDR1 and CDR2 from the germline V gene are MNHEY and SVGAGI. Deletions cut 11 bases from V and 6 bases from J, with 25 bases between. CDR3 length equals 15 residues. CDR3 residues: CACRRNRVSTAEAFF. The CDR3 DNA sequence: TGTGCCTGCCGGAGGAACAGGGTATCCACGGCTGAAGCTTTCTTT.

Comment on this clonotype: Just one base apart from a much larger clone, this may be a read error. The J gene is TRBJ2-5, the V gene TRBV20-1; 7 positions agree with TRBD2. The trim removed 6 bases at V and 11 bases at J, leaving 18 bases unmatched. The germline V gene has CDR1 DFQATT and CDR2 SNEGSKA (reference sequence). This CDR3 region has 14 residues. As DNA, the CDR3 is TGCAGTGCACCTGGACTAGTTCTTAACAATGAGCAGTACTTC. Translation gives CSAPGLVLNNEQYF.

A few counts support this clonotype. CDR3 region: CASNPRGTEADTQYF. CDR3 nucleotides: TGTGCCAGCAACCCGCGGGGGACTGAGGCAGATACGCAGTATTTT. The V and J genes are TRBV6-2 or TRBV6-3 and TRBJ2-3, with 7 nucleotides matching TRBD2. Per the germline V gene, CDR1 is MNHEY and CDR2 is SVGEGT. This CDR3 region has 15 residues. J lost 4 bases, V lost 7 bases, and 11 bases had no gene match.

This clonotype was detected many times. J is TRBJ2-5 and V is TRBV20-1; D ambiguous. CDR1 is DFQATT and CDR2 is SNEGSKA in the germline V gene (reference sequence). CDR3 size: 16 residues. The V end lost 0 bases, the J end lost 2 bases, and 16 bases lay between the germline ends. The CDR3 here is CSARDVRSAVQETQYF. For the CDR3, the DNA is TGCAGTGCTAGAGATGTCAGATCGGCGGTTCAAGAGACCCAGTACTTC.

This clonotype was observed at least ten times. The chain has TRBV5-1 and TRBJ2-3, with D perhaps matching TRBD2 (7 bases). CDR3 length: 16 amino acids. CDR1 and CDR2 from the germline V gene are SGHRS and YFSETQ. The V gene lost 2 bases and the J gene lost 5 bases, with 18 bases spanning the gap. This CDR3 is CASSFPTGGRKDTQYF. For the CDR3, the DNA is TGCGCCAGCAGCTTTCCGACGGGGGGCAGAAAAGATACGCAGTATTTT. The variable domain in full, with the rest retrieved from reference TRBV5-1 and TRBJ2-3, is KAGVTQTPRYLIKTRGQQVTLSCSPISGHRSVSWYQQTPGQGLQFLFEYFSETQRNKGNFPGRFSGRQFSNSRSEMNVSTLELGDSALYLCASSFPTGGRKDTQYFGPGTRLTVL.

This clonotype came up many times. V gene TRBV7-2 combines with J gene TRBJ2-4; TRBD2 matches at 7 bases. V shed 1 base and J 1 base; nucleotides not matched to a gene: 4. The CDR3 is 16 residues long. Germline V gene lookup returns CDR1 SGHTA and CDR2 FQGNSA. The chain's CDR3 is CASSLVPGGAKNIQYF. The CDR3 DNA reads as TGTGCCAGCAGCTTAGTCCCCGGGGGGGCCAAAAACATTCAGTACTTC.

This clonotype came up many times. CDR3 in DNA: TGCAGTGCTAGCGCCAAAAAGGGCACCGGGGCCAACGTCCTGACTTTC. Residues: CSASAKKGTGANVLTF. The chain employs TRBV20-1 and TRBJ2-6; D unresolved. Trimming left V 3 bases short and J 4 bases short, with 16 bases between. Germline-derived CDR1 and CDR2 are DFQATT and SNEGSKA (reference sequence). The CDR3 extends over 16 amino acids.

The CDR3 loop reads CASSFRGTGANSPLHF. The DNA for the CDR3 is TGTGCCAGCAGTTTTCGTGGGACAGGTGCCAATTCACCCCTCCACTTT. The chain couples TRBV12-3 or TRBV12-4 to TRBJ1-6; TRBD1 matches 8 bases. This CDR3 has 16 amino acids. The V gene end was trimmed by 3 bases and the J gene end by 7 bases; junction bases not matched to a gene: 8.

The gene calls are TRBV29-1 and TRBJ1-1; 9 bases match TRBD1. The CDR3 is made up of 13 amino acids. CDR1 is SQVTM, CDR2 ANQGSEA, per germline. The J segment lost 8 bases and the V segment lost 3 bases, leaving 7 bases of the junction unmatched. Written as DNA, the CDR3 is TGCAGCGTTGATTGGACAGGGGTTGGAGAAGCTTTCTTT. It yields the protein CSVDWTGVGEAFF.

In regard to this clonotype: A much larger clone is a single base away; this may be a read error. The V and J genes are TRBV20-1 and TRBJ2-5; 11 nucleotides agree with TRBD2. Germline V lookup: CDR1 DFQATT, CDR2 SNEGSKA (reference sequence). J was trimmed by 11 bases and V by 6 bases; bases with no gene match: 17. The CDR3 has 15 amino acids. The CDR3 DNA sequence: TGCAGTGCCGCCAAAACTAGCGGGGGTTTCAATGAGCAGTACTTC. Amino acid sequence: CSAAKTSGGFNEQYF.

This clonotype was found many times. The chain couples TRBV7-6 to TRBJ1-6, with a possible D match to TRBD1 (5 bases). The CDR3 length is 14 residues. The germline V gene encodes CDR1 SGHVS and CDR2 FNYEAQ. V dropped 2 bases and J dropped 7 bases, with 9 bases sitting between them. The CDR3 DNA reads TGTGCCAGCAGCTTAAGCGGGGCCAATTCACCCCTCCACTTT. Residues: CASSLSGANSPLHF.

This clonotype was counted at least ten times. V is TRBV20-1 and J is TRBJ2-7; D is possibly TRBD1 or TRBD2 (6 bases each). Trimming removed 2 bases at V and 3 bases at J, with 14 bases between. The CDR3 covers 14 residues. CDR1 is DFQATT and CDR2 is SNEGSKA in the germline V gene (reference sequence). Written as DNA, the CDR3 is TGCAGTGCTAGAATTTGGGGGGCCCACTACGAGCAGTACTTC. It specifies CSARIWGAHYEQYF.

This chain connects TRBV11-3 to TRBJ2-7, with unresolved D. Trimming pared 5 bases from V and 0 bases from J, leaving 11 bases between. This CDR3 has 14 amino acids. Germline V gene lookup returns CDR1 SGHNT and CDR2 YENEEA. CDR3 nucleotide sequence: TGTGCCAGCAGCCCGGACGGAGACTCCTACGAGCAGTACTTC. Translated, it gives CASSPDGDSYEQYF.

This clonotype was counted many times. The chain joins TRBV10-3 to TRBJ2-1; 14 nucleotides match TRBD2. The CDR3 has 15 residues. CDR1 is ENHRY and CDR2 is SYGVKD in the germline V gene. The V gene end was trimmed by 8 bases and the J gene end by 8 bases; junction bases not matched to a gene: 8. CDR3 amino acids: CAIRLAGGPRDEQFF. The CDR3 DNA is TGTGCCATCCGACTAGCGGGGGGGCCTAGGGATGAGCAGTTCTTC.

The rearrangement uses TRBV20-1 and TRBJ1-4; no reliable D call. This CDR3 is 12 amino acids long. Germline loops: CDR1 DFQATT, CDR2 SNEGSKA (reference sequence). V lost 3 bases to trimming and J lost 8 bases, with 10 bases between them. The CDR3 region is CSASSQLEKLFF. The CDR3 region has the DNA TGCAGTGCTAGTTCCCAGTTAGAAAAACTGTTTTTT.

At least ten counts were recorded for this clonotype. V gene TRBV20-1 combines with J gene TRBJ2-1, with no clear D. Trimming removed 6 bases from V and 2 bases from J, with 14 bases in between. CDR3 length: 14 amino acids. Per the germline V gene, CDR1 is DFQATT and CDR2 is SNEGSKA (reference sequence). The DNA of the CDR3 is TGCAGTGCAAGCCGAGGAATCACCTACAATGAGCAGTTCTTC. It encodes CSASRGITYNEQFF.

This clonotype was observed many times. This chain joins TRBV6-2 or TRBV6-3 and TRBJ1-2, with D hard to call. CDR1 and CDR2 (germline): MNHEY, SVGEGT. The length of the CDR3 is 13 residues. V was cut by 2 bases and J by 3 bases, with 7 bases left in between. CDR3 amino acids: CASSYGRDYGYTF. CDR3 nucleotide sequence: TGTGCCAGCAGTTACGGAAGGGACTATGGCTACACCTTC.

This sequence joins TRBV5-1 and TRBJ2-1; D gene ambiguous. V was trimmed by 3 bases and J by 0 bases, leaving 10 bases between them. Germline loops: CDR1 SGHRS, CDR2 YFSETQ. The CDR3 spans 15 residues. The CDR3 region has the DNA TGCGCCAGCAGCTGGGCGTCGAGCTCCTACAATGAGCAGTTCTTC. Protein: CASSWASSSYNEQFF.

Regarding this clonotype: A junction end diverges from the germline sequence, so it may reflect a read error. DNA of the CDR3: TGTGGCTGGATGCCACAGGGTCGAGAGACCCAGTACTTC. As protein: CGWMPQGRETQYF. The V gene is TRBV30, the J gene TRBJ2-5; maybe TRBD1 (6 bases). Germline V gene lookup returns CDR1 GTSNPN and CDR2 SVGIG (reference sequence). CDR3 length equals 13 residues.

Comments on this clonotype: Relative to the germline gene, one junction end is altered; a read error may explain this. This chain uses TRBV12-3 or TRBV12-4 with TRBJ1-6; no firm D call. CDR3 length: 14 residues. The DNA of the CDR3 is TGTGCCAGCAGTTTAATAGCTGGGGTTTCACCCCCCCACTTT. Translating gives CASSLIAGVSPPHF.